The 25 T cell receptor beta chains below come from one sample, sequenced in a study of blood T cell repertoires in COVID-19. Data came from immunoSEQ multiplex PCR; TCRdb stores just in-frame clones and leaves some out. Of approximately 140,000 clones in the sample, around 76% were seen once. Sequencing was performed on peripheral blood. Receptors originate from a man of 80 years or more with acute or convalescent COVID-19.

CDR3: CASSYPGGADEAFF. The DNA for the CDR3 is TGTGCCAGCAGCTACCCAGGGGGCGCGGATGAAGCTTTCTTT. The J gene is TRBJ1-1, the V gene TRBV5-8, with TRBD1 matching 8 bases. CDR1 is SGHTS and CDR2 is YDEGEE in the germline V gene. With 3 bases clipped from V and 7 bases from J, the junction kept 8 bases outside the gene matches. The CDR3 loop spans 14 amino acids.

This clone was counted only a few times. The gene calls are TRBV5-1 and TRBJ1-3, with a tentative D call TRBD1 (5 bases). Germline V gives CDR1 SGHRS, CDR2 YFSETQ. The V and J ends lost 0 bases and 0 bases respectively, with 10 bases between them. The length of the CDR3 is 16 residues. The CDR3 reads CASSLGQTYSGNTIYF. In DNA form, the CDR3 reads TGCGCCAGCAGCTTGGGACAGACCTACTCTGGAAACACCATATATTTT.

This clone was detected once. The CDR3 spells CASSKRDSGDPGELFF. The CDR3 DNA sequence: TGTGCCAGCTCTAAGAGGGACAGCGGAGATCCCGGGGAGCTGTTTTTT. The chain has TRBV18 and TRBJ2-2, with 7 bases identical to TRBD1. This CDR3 has 16 residues. Germline V gene lookup returns CDR1 KGHSH and CDR2 LQKENI. Germline trimming cut 6 bases from V and 6 bases from J; bases unmatched to any gene: 13.

The V call is TRBV25-1, the J call TRBJ2-7; D might be TRBD1 (6 bases). V lost 5 bases, J lost 5 bases, and 13 bases lay in between. The CDR3 is 13 amino acids. Germline V lookup: CDR1 MGHDK, CDR2 SYGVNS. The CDR3 loop reads CASSFRGRDEQYF. DNA of the CDR3: TGTGCCAGCAGTTTCAGGGGAAGGGACGAGCAGTACTTC.

This chain uses TRBV6-2 or TRBV6-3 with TRBJ1-2; 7 positions match TRBD1. The CDR3 length is 12 residues. The germline V gene has CDR1 MNHEY and CDR2 SVGEGT. V was pared by 5 bases and J by 5 bases, with 2 bases of the junction left unmatched. CDR3 protein: CASSQQGYGYTF. Here the CDR3 DNA reads TGTGCCAGCAGTCAACAGGGGTATGGCTACACCTTC.

The chain has TRBV9 and TRBJ2-1; 10 bases agree with TRBD2. The germline V gene encodes CDR1 SGDLS and CDR2 YYNGEE. The ends lost 2 bases at V and 8 bases at J; junction bases unmatched: 7. CDR3 length: 15 residues. CDR3 nucleotide sequence: TGTGCCAGCAGCGTTAGCGGGGGGCCGGGGGATGAGCAGTTCTTC. It codes for CASSVSGGPGDEQFF. The full variable domain, completed using reference TRBV9 and TRBJ2-1, is DSGVTQTPKHLITATGQRVTLRCSPRSGDLSVYWYQQSLDQGLQFLIQYYNGEERAKGNILERFSAQQFPDLHSELNLSSLELGDSALYFCASSVSGGPGDEQFFGPGTRLTVL.

This chain joins TRBV12-3 or TRBV12-4 and TRBJ2-3, with TRBD1 as a possible D gene (6 bases). The CDR3 consists of 12 residues. Trimming shortened V by 5 bases and J by 10 bases, and 13 bases separated the two germline ends. DNA for the CDR3: TGTGCCAGCAGTGATTGGGACAAGTCGCAGTATTTT. It codes for CASSDWDKSQYF.

The V call is TRBV5-1, the J call TRBJ1-6, with 11 bases identical to TRBD1. The V gene end was trimmed by 4 bases and the J gene end by 12 bases; junction bases not matched to a gene: 9. Germline CDR1 and CDR2: SGHRS and YFSETQ. This CDR3 contains 15 residues. This CDR3 is CASSPGTGGWEPLHF. CDR3 bases: TGCGCCAGCAGCCCCGGGACAGGGGGTTGGGAACCCCTCCACTTT.

The genes are TRBV12-5 and TRBJ1-1; D not resolved. Per the germline V gene, CDR1 is LGHNT and CDR2 is FRNRAP. The length of the CDR3 is 12 residues. V was shortened by 3 bases and J by 2 bases, with 4 bases between the two germline ends. CDR3 sequence (DNA): TGTGCTAGTGGTTTCTCCAACACTGAAGCTTTCTTT. This gives the protein CASGFSNTEAFF.

The chain uses TRBV5-1 and TRBJ2-7, with a possible D match to TRBD1 (5 bases). CDR3 length equals 14 residues. Looked up from germline, CDR1 is SGHRS and CDR2 is YFSETQ. Trimming removed 0 bases at V and 3 bases at J, with 10 bases between. CDR3 in DNA: TGCGCCAGCAGCTTGGGCAGGGTGAACTACGAGCAGTACTTC. It yields the protein CASSLGRVNYEQYF.

The rearrangement joins TRBV11-3 to TRBJ2-2; the match to TRBD1 covers 9 bases. The CDR3 runs to 15 residues. V gave up 5 bases and J gave up 6 bases; unmatched junction bases: 7. In germline, CDR1 is SGHNT, CDR2 YENEEA. The CDR3 sequence: CASSTNRGRPGELFF. CDR3 bases: TGTGCCAGCAGCACCAACAGGGGGCGACCCGGGGAGCTGTTTTTT. Full variable domain (missing parts from reference TRBV11-3 and TRBJ2-2): EAGVVQSPRYKIIEKKQPVAFWCNPISGHNTLYWYLQNLGQGPELLIRYENEEAVDDSQLPKDRFSAERLKGVDSTLKIQPAELGDSAVYLCASSTNRGRPGELFFGEGSRLTVL.

This chain's CDR3 is CASSARDRGAYNEQFF. CDR3 in DNA: TGTGCCAGCAGCGCCCGGGACAGGGGGGCCTACAATGAGCAGTTCTTC. The gene calls are TRBV5-8 and TRBJ2-1; 11 bases line up with TRBD1. The ends lost 4 bases at V and 2 bases at J; junction bases unmatched: 5. CDR1 is SGHTS, CDR2 YDEGEE, per germline. This CDR3 has 16 residues.

The gene calls are TRBV7-3 and TRBJ2-2; 10 bases match TRBD2. With V trimmed by 4 bases and J by 2 bases, 4 bases remained unmatched. CDR3 length: 16 residues. Germline assignment: CDR1 SGHTA and CDR2 FQGTGA. In DNA, the CDR3 is TGTGCCAGCAGCTCGGCTAGCGGGGGAAACACCGGGGAGCTGTTTTTT. It codes for CASSSASGGNTGELFF.

The chain has TRBV18 and TRBJ2-2; D might be TRBD2 (5 bases). The CDR3 totals 16 residues. Germline V gene data show CDR1 as KGHSH and CDR2 as LQKENI. V lost 3 bases to trimming and J lost 0 bases, with 11 bases between them. In DNA, the CDR3 is TGTGCCAGCTCACCCCAGAGGGCCCCGAACACCGGGGAGCTGTTTTTT. Residues: CASSPQRAPNTGELFF.

The V call is TRBV5-4, the J call TRBJ2-6; 7 positions agree with TRBD1. CDR3 length: 15 amino acids. Unmatched junction bases numbered 1, after V lost 4 bases and J lost 0 bases. Germline CDR1 SGHNT, CDR2 YYREEE (reference sequence). The CDR3 DNA is TGTGCCAGCAGCCCAGGGGGCTCTGGGGCCAACGTCCTGACTTTC. Its protein product is CASSPGGSGANVLTF.

V and J are TRBV15 and TRBJ2-5; D gene unclear. V lost 3 bases to trimming and J lost 1 base, with 12 bases between them. CDR3 length equals 15 residues. Germline CDR1 and CDR2: LNHNV and YYDKDF (reference sequence). In DNA form, the CDR3 reads TGTGCCACCAGCAGCTACGTTCAGGTCCAAGAGACCCAGTACTTC. This translates into CATSSYVQVQETQYF.

This rearrangement joins TRBV5-1 to TRBJ1-1, with a weak D call TRBD1 (6 bases). Germline V CDR1 and CDR2: SGHRS, YFSETQ. The CDR3 loop spans 15 amino acids. Deletions cut 4 bases from V and 1 base from J, with 14 bases between. The CDR3 region is CASSRGGSQNTEAFF. The CDR3 bases are TGCGCCAGCAGCCGTGGGGGCTCCCAGAACACTGAAGCTTTCTTT.

The chain has TRBV29-1 and TRBJ2-7; 8 bases line up with TRBD2. The CDR3 is 15 amino acids. Germline loops: CDR1 SQVTM, CDR2 ANQGSEA. With 0 bases clipped from V and 4 bases from J, the junction kept 8 bases outside the gene matches. The CDR3 is CSVEDPSGGPYEQYF. The CDR3 DNA reads TGCAGCGTTGAAGATCCGAGCGGGGGACCGTACGAGCAGTACTTC.

This sequence joins TRBV12-3 or TRBV12-4 and TRBJ2-7, with 8 bases that match TRBD1. V was pared by 10 bases and J by 2 bases, with 7 bases of the junction left unmatched. The CDR3 length is 13 residues. The CDR3 loop is CATLGTGTYEQYF. DNA for the CDR3: TGTGCCACCCTGGGGACAGGCACCTACGAGCAGTACTTC.

The CDR3 loop is CASSPLPGQGYEQYF. For the CDR3, the DNA is TGTGCCAGCAGCCCACTCCCGGGACAGGGCTACGAGCAGTACTTC. This rearrangement joins TRBV9 to TRBJ2-7, with 9 bases matching TRBD1. This CDR3 has 15 residues. CDR1 SGDLS and CDR2 YYNGEE come from the germline V gene. Trimming took 4 bases from V and 3 from J; bases not matched to a gene: 8.

The gene calls are TRBV4-1 and TRBJ2-7; 7 bases match TRBD2. Unmatched junction bases numbered 14, after V lost 3 bases and J lost 6 bases. The germline gives CDR1 MGHRA, CDR2 YSYEKL. The CDR3 covers 16 residues. The CDR3 loop reads CASSQGKTSMLAEQYF. CDR3 coding DNA: TGCGCCAGCAGCCAGGGAAAGACTAGCATGTTAGCCGAGCAGTACTTC.

V usage is TRBV29-1 and J usage is TRBJ2-7, with TRBD2 identical over 9 bases. Germline V gene lookup returns CDR1 SQVTM and CDR2 ANQGSEA. There are 14 residues in the CDR3. V shed 4 bases, J shed 3 bases, and the junction held 7 bases outside the gene matches. CDR3 region: CSVGGSGRIYEQYF. The CDR3 DNA reads TGCAGCGTTGGGGGTAGCGGGAGAATCTACGAGCAGTACTTC.

This chain connects TRBV5-1 to TRBJ1-4, with D perhaps matching TRBD1 (5 bases). The V end lost 5 bases, the J end lost 7 bases, and 15 bases lay between the germline ends. CDR1 is SGHRS and CDR2 is YFSETQ in the germline V gene. The CDR3 is 14 residues long. The CDR3 nucleotides are TGCGCCAGCAGTTCCCAGGGATGGGGTGAAAAACTGTTTTTT. Its protein is CASSSQGWGEKLFF. The entire variable domain, with the rest obtained from reference TRBV5-1 and TRBJ1-4, is as follows: KAGVTQTPRYLIKTRGQQVTLSCSPISGHRSVSWYQQTPGQGLQFLFEYFSETQRNKGNFPGRFSGRQFSNSRSEMNVSTLELGDSALYLCASSSQGWGEKLFFGSGTQLSVL.

This clone was detected a few times. The J gene is TRBJ1-5, the V gene TRBV5-1; TRBD1 matches at 12 bases. V was pared by 9 bases and J by 0 bases, with 10 bases of the junction left unmatched. The CDR3 is made up of 17 amino acids. Per the germline V gene, CDR1 is SGHRS and CDR2 is YFSETQ. CDR3 amino acids: CATTPGQGAISNQPQHF. DNA of the CDR3: TGCGCCACGACCCCGGGACAGGGGGCGATTAGCAATCAGCCCCAGCATTTT.

This sequence joins TRBV12-3 or TRBV12-4 and TRBJ2-5; D call uncertain. The V end lost 6 bases, the J end lost 5 bases, and 10 bases lay between the germline ends. The CDR3 length is 12 residues. The CDR3 spells CASSTSRETQYF. In nucleotides, the CDR3 is TGTGCCAGCAGCACCTCCAGGGAGACCCAGTACTTC.